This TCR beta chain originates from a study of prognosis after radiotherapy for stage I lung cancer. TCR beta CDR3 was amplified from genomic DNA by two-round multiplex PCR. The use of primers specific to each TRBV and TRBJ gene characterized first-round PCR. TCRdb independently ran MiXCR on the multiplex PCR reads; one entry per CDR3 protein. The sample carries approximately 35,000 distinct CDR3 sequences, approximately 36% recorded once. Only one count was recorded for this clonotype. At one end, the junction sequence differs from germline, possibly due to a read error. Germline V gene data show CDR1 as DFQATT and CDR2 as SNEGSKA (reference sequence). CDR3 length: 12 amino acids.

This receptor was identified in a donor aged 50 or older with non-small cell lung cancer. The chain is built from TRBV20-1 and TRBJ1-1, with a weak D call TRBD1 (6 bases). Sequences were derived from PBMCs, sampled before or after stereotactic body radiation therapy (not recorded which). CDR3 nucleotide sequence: TGCAGTGCTAGGAGGGGGACTACCCGAGAACCCTTT. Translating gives CSARRGTTREPF.